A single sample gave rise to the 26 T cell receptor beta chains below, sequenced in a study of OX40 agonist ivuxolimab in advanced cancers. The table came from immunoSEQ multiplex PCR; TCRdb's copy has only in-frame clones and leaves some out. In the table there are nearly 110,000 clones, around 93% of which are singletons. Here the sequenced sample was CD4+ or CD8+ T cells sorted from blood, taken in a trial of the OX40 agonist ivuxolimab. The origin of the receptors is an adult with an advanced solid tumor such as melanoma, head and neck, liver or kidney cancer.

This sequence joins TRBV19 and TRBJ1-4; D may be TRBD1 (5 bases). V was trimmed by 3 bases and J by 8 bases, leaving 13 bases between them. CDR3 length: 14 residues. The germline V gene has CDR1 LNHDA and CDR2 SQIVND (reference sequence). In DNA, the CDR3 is TGTGCCAGTAGTATCGTCGGGGGAAGAGAAAAACTGTTTTTT. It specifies CASSIVGGREKLFF.

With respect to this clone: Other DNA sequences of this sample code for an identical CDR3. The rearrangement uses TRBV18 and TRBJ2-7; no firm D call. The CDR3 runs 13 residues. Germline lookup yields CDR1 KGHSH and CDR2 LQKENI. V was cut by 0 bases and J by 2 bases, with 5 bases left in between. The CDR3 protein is CASSPPSTYEQYF. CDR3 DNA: TGTGCCAGCTCACCACCGTCGACCTACGAGCAGTACTTC.

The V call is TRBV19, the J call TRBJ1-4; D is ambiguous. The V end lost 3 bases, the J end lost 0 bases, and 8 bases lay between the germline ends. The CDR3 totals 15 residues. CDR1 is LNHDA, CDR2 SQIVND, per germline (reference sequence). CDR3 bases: TGTGCCAGTAGTATGGGAGTTGCAACTAATGAAAAACTGTTTTTT. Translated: CASSMGVATNEKLFF.

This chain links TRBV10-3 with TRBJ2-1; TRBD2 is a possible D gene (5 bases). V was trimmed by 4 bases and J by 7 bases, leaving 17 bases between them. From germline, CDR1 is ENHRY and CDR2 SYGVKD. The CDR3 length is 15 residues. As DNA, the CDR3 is TGTGCCATCAGTGGGAACGGGATAATGGAAAATGAGCAGTTCTTC. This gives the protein CAISGNGIMENEQFF.

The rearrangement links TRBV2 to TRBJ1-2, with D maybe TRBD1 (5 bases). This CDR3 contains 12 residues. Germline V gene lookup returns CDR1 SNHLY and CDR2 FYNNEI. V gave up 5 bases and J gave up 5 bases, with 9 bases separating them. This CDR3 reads CASSPQDYGYTF. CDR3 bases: TGTGCCAGCAGTCCACAGGATTATGGCTACACCTTC.

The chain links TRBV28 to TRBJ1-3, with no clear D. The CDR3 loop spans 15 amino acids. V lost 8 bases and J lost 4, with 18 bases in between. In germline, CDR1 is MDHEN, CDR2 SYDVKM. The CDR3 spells CASGEKLAGGNTIYF. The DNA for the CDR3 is TGTGCCAGCGGAGAAAAACTAGCTGGAGGAAACACCATATATTTT.

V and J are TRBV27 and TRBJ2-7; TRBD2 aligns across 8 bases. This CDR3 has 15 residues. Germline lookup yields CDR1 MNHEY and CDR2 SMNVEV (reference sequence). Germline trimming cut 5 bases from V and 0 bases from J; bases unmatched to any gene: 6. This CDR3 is CASSASGLSSYEQYF. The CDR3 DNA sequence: TGTGCCAGCAGTGCTAGCGGGCTGAGCTCCTACGAGCAGTACTTC.

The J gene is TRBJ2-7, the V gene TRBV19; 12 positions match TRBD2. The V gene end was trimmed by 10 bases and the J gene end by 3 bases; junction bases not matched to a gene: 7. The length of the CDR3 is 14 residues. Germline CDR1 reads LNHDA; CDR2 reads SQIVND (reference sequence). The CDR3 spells CATKRTSGDYEQYF. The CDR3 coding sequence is TGTGCCACCAAAAGGACTAGCGGGGACTACGAGCAGTACTTC.

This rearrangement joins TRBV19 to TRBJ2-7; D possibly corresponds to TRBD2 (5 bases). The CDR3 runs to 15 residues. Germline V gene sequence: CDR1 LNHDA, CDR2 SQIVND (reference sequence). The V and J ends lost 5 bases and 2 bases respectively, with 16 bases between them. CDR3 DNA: TGTGCCAGTAGTCGGGGTACAACAGAACCCTACGAGCAGTACTTC. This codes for CASSRGTTEPYEQYF.

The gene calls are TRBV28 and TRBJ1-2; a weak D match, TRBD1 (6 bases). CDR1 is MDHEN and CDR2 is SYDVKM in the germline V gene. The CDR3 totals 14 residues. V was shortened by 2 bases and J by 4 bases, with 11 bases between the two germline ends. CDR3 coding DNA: TGTGCCAGCAGTTTACCAGGGGTCTCCTATGGCTACACCTTC. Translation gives CASSLPGVSYGYTF.

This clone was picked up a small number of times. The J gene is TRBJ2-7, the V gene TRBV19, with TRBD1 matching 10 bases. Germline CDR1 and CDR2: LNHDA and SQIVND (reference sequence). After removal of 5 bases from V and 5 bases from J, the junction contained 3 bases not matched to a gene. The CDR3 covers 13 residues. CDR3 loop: CASSRQGAHEQYF. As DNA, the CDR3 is TGTGCCAGTAGTCGACAGGGGGCCCACGAGCAGTACTTC. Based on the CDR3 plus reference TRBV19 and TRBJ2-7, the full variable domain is DGGITQSPKYLFRKEGQNVTLSCEQNLNHDAMYWYRQDPGQGLRLIYYSQIVNDFQKGDIAEGYSVSREKKESFPLTVTSAQKNPTAFYLCASSRQGAHEQYFGPGTRLTVT.

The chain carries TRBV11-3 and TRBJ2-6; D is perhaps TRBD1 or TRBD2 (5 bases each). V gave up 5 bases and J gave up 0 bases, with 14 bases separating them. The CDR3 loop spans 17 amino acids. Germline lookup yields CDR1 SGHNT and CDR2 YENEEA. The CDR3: CASSPSGTNSGANVLTF. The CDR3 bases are TGTGCCAGCAGCCCTTCCGGGACGAACTCTGGGGCCAACGTCCTGACTTTC.

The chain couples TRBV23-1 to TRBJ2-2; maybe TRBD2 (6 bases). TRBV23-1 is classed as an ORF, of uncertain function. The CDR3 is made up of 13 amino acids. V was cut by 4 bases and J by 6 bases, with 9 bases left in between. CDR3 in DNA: TGCGCCAGCAGTCGCTGGGAGGCCGGGGAGCTGTTTTTT. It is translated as CASSRWEAGELFF.

CDR3 sequence: CASSSGGTSGSTLTEQYF. DNA for the CDR3: TGCGCCAGCAGCTCGGGAGGGACTAGCGGGAGTACTTTGACCGAGCAGTACTTC. The genes are TRBV5-1 and TRBJ2-7; TRBD2 matches at 14 bases. The trim removed 3 bases at V and 6 bases at J, leaving 14 bases unmatched. Germline V lookup: CDR1 SGHRS, CDR2 YFSETQ. CDR3 size: 18 residues.

DNA of the CDR3: TGTGCCAGTAGGAACAGGGGTGCGGGAGGTTGGCTGTTTTTT. Its protein product is CASRNRGAGGWLFF. The J gene is TRBJ2-2, the V gene TRBV19, with D tentatively TRBD2 (8 bases). Germline CDR1 and CDR2: LNHDA and SQIVND (reference sequence). Trimming removed 6 bases from V and 13 bases from J, with 21 bases in between. The CDR3 is 14 residues long.

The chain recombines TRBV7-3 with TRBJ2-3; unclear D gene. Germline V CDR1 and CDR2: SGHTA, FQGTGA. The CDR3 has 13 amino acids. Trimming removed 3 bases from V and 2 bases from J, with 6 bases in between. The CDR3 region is CASSFGTTDTQYF. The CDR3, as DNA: TGTGCCAGCAGCTTTGGCACCACAGATACGCAGTATTTT.

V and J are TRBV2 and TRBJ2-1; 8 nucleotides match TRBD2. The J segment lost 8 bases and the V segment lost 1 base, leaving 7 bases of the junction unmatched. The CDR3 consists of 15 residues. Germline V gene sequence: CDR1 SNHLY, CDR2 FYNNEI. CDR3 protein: CASSEGIAGLDEQFF. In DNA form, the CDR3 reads TGTGCCAGCAGTGAAGGGATAGCGGGACTCGATGAGCAGTTCTTC.

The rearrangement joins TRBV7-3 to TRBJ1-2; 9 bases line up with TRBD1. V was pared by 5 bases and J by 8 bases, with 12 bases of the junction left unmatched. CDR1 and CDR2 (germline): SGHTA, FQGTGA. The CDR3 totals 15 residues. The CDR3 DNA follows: TGTGCCAGCAGCCCCGGACAGGGGACGTCGGACGGCTACACCTTC. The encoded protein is CASSPGQGTSDGYTF.

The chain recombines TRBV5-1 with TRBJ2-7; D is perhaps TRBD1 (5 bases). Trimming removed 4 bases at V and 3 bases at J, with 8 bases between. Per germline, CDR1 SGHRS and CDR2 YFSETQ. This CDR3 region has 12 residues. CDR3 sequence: CASSHDSYEQYF. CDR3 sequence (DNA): TGCGCCAGCAGCCATGACAGCTACGAGCAGTACTTC.

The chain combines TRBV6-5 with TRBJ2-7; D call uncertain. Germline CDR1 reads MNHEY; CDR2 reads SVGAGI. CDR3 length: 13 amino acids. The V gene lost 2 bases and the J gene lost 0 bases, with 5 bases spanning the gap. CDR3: CASSYEASYEQYF. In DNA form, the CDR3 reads TGTGCCAGCAGTTACGAGGCCTCCTACGAGCAGTACTTC.

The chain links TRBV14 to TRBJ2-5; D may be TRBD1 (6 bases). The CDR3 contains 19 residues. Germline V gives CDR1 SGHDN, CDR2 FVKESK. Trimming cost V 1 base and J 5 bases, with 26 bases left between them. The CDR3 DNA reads TGTGCCAGCAGCCAAGCCAGTTTCCCAGGGGTCGTTCCGGGGGAGACCCAGTACTTC. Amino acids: CASSQASFPGVVPGETQYF.

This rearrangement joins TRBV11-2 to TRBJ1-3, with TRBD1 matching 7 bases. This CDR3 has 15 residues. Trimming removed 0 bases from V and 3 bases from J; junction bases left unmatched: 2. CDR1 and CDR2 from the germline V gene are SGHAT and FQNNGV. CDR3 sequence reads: CASSLEGTVGNTIYF. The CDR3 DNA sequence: TGTGCCAGCAGCTTAGAGGGGACAGTTGGAAACACCATATATTTT.

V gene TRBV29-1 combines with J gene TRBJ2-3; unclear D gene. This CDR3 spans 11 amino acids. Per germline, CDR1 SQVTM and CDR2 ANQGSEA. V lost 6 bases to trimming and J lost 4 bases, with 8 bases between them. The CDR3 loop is CSVGQPDTQYF. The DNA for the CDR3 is TGCAGCGTCGGCCAGCCAGATACGCAGTATTTT.

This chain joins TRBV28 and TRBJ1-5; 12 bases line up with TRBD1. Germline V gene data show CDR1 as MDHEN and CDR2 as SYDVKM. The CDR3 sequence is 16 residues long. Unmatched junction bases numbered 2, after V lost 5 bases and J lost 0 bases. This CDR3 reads CASSTGQGASNQPQHF. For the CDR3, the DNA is TGTGCCAGCAGTACGGGACAGGGGGCTAGCAATCAGCCCCAGCATTTT.

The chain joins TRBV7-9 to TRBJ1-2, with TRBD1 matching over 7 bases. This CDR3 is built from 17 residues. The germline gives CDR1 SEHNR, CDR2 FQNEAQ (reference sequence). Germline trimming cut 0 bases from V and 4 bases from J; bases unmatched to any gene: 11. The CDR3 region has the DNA TGTGCCAGCAGCTTAGCTATTGGGGACAGCCACCTCTATGGCTACACCTTC. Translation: CASSLAIGDSHLYGYTF. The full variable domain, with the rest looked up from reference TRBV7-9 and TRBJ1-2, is DTGVSQNPRHKITKRGQNVTFRCDPISEHNRLYWYRQTLGQGPEFLTYFQNEAQLEKSRLLSDRFSAERPKGSFSTLEIQRTEQGDSAMYLCASSLAIGDSHLYGYTFGSGTRLTVV.

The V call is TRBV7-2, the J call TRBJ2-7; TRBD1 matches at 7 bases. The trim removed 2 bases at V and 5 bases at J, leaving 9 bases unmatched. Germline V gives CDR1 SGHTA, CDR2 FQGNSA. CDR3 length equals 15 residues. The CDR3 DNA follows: TGTGCCAGCAGCTTATTTAGGGGGCCCGGGGACGAGCAGTACTTC. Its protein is CASSLFRGPGDEQYF.